This T cell receptor (beta chain) emerged from a study of spatial heterogeneity in lung cancer. Via MiXCR, TCRdb re-called the 5' RACE reads, giving one row per CDR3 protein. The table has 20,000 to 30,000 distinct CDR3 sequences, roughly 8.3% seen once. Overall study results and limits: Within tumors, counts of expanded alpha and beta TCRs tracked tumor mutation counts.

Germline V gives CDR1 DFQATT, CDR2 SNEGSKA (reference sequence). J gave up 4 bases and V 2 bases, and 9 bases lay outside the gene matches. The CDR3 length is 16 residues. Points on this clonotype: The antigen is not known.

Specified time point: sample taken at primary tumor resection. The material was lung tumor tissue, obtained at surgery. The chain combines TRBV20-1 with TRBJ2-2; 8 nucleotides match TRBD1. The clonotype comes from a male donor with early-stage non-small cell lung cancer. The CDR3: CSARPWTGQGTGELFF. As DNA, the CDR3 is TGCAGTGCTAGACCATGGACAGGGCAAGGCACCGGGGAGCTGTTTTTT.